Below are 20 T cell receptor beta chains sequenced from a single sample in a study of regulatory T cells in long-lasting Graves disease. With iRepertoire HTBI primers and Arm-PCR of CDR3 regions, TCR beta libraries were built. MiXCR, run by TCRdb on the multiplex PCR reads, gives a single entry per CDR3 protein. The repertoire includes hundreds of thousands of distinct CDR3 sequences, roughly 15% of them detected once, and about 11% sits in the top ten. Time point: newly diagnosed GD, antithyroid drugs for less than 3 months. TCR sequences were obtained from RNA taken from PBMCs. This sample also belongs to another study, concerning T cells in Graves' hyperthyroidism and ophthalmopathy.

This sample comprised peripheral blood mononuclear cells (PBMCs), obtained at new diagnosis, from a patient treated with antithyroid drugs. The source is a woman in her twenties or thirties with Graves disease.

This clonotype was recorded many times. The chain employs TRBV6-1 and TRBJ2-7; 8 bases align to TRBD2. This CDR3 has 14 amino acids. Trimming cost V 6 bases and J 4 bases; bases outside gene matches: 8. Germline lookup yields CDR1 MNHNS and CDR2 SASEGT. The CDR3 sequence is CASSPTSGGYEQYF. CDR3 coding DNA: TGTGCCAGCAGCCCAACTAGCGGAGGGTACGAGCAGTACTTC.

The V gene is TRBV9, the J gene TRBJ1-2, with no clear D. V was trimmed by 0 bases and J by 0 bases, leaving 6 bases between them. This CDR3 comprises 14 residues. The germline CDR1 and CDR2 sequences are SGDLS and YYNGEE. The CDR3, as DNA: TGTGCCAGCAGCGTAGGTACTTCTAACTATGGCTACACCTTC. This translates into CASSVGTSNYGYTF.

This clonotype was recorded many times. The chain links TRBV9 to TRBJ2-1, with 12 bases fitting TRBD2. CDR1 and CDR2 (germline): SGDLS, YYNGEE. This CDR3 has 15 amino acids. V gave up 4 bases and J gave up 6 bases; unmatched junction bases: 5. The CDR3 is CASSFGLAGFNEQFF. For the CDR3, the DNA is TGTGCCAGCAGCTTCGGACTAGCGGGATTCAATGAGCAGTTCTTC.

Notes on this clonotype: A much larger clone sits a single nucleotide away, making a read error possible. V is TRBV6-1 and J is TRBJ2-4; 9 positions agree with TRBD2. Germline values: CDR1 MNHNS, CDR2 SASEGT. CDR3 length: 13 residues. CDR3 coding DNA: TGTGCCGGCAGGCGGGGGGGTTCAAACATTCAGTACTTC. Encoded protein: CAGRRGGSNIQYF.

The sample holds many counts of this clonotype. Here the CDR3 DNA reads TGCAGTGCCACGGGAGGGTCCTACGAGCAGTACTTC. This sequence encodes CSATGGSYEQYF. The rearrangement joins TRBV20-1 to TRBJ2-7, with 8 nucleotides matching TRBD2. The CDR3 is 12 residues long. CDR1 DFQATT and CDR2 SNEGSKA come from the germline V gene (reference sequence). The V segment lost 6 bases and the J segment 1 base; nucleotides outside the gene matches: 2.

This clonotype was recorded a few times. A read error is possible here, since a much larger clone lies one base away. Written as DNA, the CDR3 is TGTGCCCGCCAGGAGAGGGGAAATGAGCAGTTCTTC. Protein sequence: CARQERGNEQFF. The chain is built from TRBV28 and TRBJ2-1; D possibly matches TRBD1 or TRBD2 (5 bases each). Germline CDR1 and CDR2: MDHEN and SYDVKM. CDR3 length: 12 amino acids. Trimming left V 11 bases short and J 7 bases short, with 15 bases between.

This clonotype has a count of ten or more. The chain joins TRBV7-9 to TRBJ2-1, with D perhaps TRBD2 (5 bases). CDR3 size: 15 residues. Between the trimmed V and J ends, which lost 0 bases and 5 bases, there was a span of 11 bases. CDR1 SEHNR and CDR2 FQNEAQ come from the germline V gene (reference sequence). The chain's CDR3 is CASSLAGRRNNEQFF. In DNA, the CDR3 is TGTGCCAGCAGCTTAGCGGGGAGAAGGAACAATGAGCAGTTCTTC. Filled out from reference TRBV7-9 and TRBJ2-1, the complete variable domain reads DTGVSQNPRHKITKRGQNVTFRCDPISEHNRLYWYRQTLGQGPEFLTYFQNEAQLEKSRLLSDRFSAERPKGSFSTLEIQRTEQGDSAMYLCASSLAGRRNNEQFFGPGTRLTVL.

The sample holds many counts of this clonotype. The chain recombines TRBV20-1 with TRBJ2-7, with D maybe TRBD1 (6 bases). The V gene's germline CDR1 is DFQATT and CDR2 SNEGSKA (reference sequence). The CDR3 length is 10 residues. V was trimmed by 2 bases and J by 13 bases, leaving 12 bases between them. DNA for the CDR3: TGCAGTGCTAGAAAACAGGGCGATTACTTC. It is translated as CSARKQGDYF.

CDR3 bases: TGTGCCAGCAGCCAAGGGGGACAGGGTAATCAGCCCCAGCATTTT. It is translated as CASSQGGQGNQPQHF. V usage is TRBV4-2 and J usage is TRBJ1-5; TRBD1 agrees at 9 bases. The CDR3 runs 15 residues. Trimming at V came to 1 base and at J to 4 bases, leaving 2 bases not matched to a gene. CDR1 is LGHNA, CDR2 YNFKEQ, per germline.

The V call is TRBV12-3 or TRBV12-4, the J call TRBJ1-1; D is perhaps TRBD1 (6 bases). The CDR3 runs 14 residues. V was clipped by 7 bases and J by 5 bases, with 17 bases between them. The CDR3 nucleotides are TGTGCCAGCAACCCTACAGGGTTTGGGACTGAAGCTTTCTTT. Translation gives CASNPTGFGTEAFF.

This clonotype occurred a few times. The chain combines TRBV24-1 with TRBJ1-5; possible D gene TRBD1, 5 bases. Germline CDR1 is KGHDR and CDR2 is SFDVKD. CDR3 length equals 15 residues. The V end was cut by 4 bases, the J end by 5 bases, with 14 bases between. CDR3 nucleotides: TGTGCCACCAGTGACCCCGGGGCAGGAGATCAGCCCCAGCATTTT. Residues: CATSDPGAGDQPQHF.

This chain uses TRBV5-1 with TRBJ1-1; TRBD1 matches at 7 bases. V lost 4 bases to trimming and J lost 2 bases; unmatched junction nucleotides: 8. The germline gives CDR1 SGHRS, CDR2 YFSETQ. The CDR3 runs to 15 residues. Here the CDR3 DNA reads TGCGCCAGCAGCGTTAACGGGGACAGCAACACTGAAGCTTTCTTT. Its protein product is CASSVNGDSNTEAFF.

This clonotype has ten or more counts. The chain has TRBV20-1 and TRBJ1-1; TRBD1 might be the D (5 bases). CDR1 is DFQATT, CDR2 SNEGSKA, per germline (reference sequence). Trimming shortened V by 6 bases and J by 1 base, and 9 bases separated the two germline ends. This CDR3 is built from 12 residues. DNA of the CDR3: TGCAGTGCCGAGAGGGGGAACACTGAAGCTTTCTTT. Its protein is CSAERGNTEAFF.

Ten or more counts support this clonotype. In DNA form, the CDR3 reads TGTGCCAGCGCCGGGACTACAGAGACCCAGTACTTC. It yields the protein CASAGTTETQYF. This chain uses TRBV7-2 with TRBJ2-5; 7 bases align to TRBD2. Germline CDR1 is SGHTA and CDR2 is FQGNSA. This CDR3 spans 12 amino acids. V dropped 8 bases and J dropped 4; count of bases not matched to a gene: 4.

This clonotype was counted ten times or more. The gene calls are TRBV18 and TRBJ2-1; D possibly corresponds to TRBD2 (6 bases). Germline V lookup: CDR1 KGHSH, CDR2 LQKENI. V lost 8 bases and J lost 12, with 20 bases in between. The CDR3 sequence is 13 residues long. CDR3: CASTAQGGRGQFF. The CDR3 DNA sequence: TGTGCCAGCACAGCACAAGGCGGGCGGGGGCAGTTCTTC.

This clonotype showed up many times. The chain is built from TRBV28 and TRBJ1-2; 10 nucleotides line up with TRBD1. V gave up 5 bases and J gave up 2 bases; unmatched junction bases: 11. Per the germline V gene, CDR1 is MDHEN and CDR2 is SYDVKM. This CDR3 is built from 17 residues. The CDR3 reads CASSRPGTGVANYGYTF. The CDR3 DNA reads as TGTGCCAGCAGTCGCCCCGGGACAGGGGTGGCCAACTATGGCTACACCTTC.

This clonotype was detected many times. The V gene is TRBV20-1, the J gene TRBJ1-5; no definite D call. Germline V gene data show CDR1 as DFQATT and CDR2 as SNEGSKA (reference sequence). Trimming took 5 bases from V and 1 from J, leaving 18 bases between them. The CDR3 is 16 amino acids. CDR3 nucleotides: TGCAGTGCTGCTTGGGCTCAAGGACGGAGCAATCAGCCCCAGCATTTT. Protein product: CSAAWAQGRSNQPQHF.

The chain combines TRBV7-2 with TRBJ2-6; D is ambiguous. Germline-derived CDR1 and CDR2 are SGHTA and FQGNSA. Between the trimmed V and J ends, which lost 2 bases and 2 bases, there was a span of 4 bases. CDR3 length: 14 residues. CDR3 nucleotides: TGTGCCAGCAGCTTAAGTCCTGGGGCCAACGTCCTGACTTTC. It specifies CASSLSPGANVLTF. Based on the CDR3 plus reference TRBV7-2 and TRBJ2-6, the full variable domain is GAGVSQSPSNKVTEKGKDVELRCDPISGHTALYWYRQSLGQGLEFLIYFQGNSAPDKSGLPSDRFSAERTGGSVSTLTIQRTQQEDSAVYLCASSLSPGANVLTFGAGSRLTVL.

This clonotype appeared many times. V and J are TRBV12-3 or TRBV12-4 and TRBJ1-4, with D perhaps matching TRBD1 (5 bases). V dropped 2 bases and J dropped 5 bases, with 18 bases sitting between them. CDR3 length equals 17 residues. The CDR3 DNA is TGTGCCAGCAGTTTAAAGTATCTCGGGGGGACGAATGAAAAACTGTTTTTT. It specifies CASSLKYLGGTNEKLFF.

On this clonotype itself: This could be a read error, since a much larger clone is one nucleotide away. The chain employs TRBV20-1 and TRBJ2-5; D uncertain. V lost 2 bases and J 5 bases, leaving 27 bases between the germline ends. The CDR3 runs 18 residues. Germline values: CDR1 DFQATT, CDR2 SNEGSKA (reference sequence). CDR3: CSARSGSGKFIKLETQYF. In DNA form, the CDR3 reads TGCAGTGCTAGATCCGGGTCAGGAAAATTTATAAAGTTGGAGACCCAGTACTTC.